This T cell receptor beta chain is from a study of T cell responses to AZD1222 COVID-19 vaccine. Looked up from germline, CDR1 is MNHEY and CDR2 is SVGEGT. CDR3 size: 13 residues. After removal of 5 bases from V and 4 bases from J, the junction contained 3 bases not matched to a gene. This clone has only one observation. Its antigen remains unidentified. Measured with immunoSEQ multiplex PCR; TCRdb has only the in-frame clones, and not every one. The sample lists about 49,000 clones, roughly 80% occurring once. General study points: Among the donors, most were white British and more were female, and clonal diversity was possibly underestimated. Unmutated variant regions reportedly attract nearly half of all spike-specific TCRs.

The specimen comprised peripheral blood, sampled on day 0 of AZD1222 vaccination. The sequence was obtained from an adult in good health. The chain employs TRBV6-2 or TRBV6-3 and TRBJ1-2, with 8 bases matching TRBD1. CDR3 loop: CASSGDRLYGYTF. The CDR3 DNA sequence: TGTGCCAGCAGTGGGGACAGGCTCTATGGCTACACCTTC.